One and the same sample provided the 26 T cell receptor beta chains below, sequenced in a study of a mutant IDH1 vaccine in newly diagnosed glioma. The data were produced by immunoSEQ multiplex PCR, yet TCRdb's version contains in-frame clones alone and is incomplete. This table holds fewer than 40,000 clones, 70% to 80% found once. Time point: week 5, during vaccination. Doses of 300 ug of mutant IDH1 20-mer peptide were given with topical imiquimod. No antigen is known for these receptors. The sequencing here drew on PBMCs, taken from a glioma patient whose treatment included an IDH1 peptide vaccine. The receptors derive from a man aged 40-50 years with glioma.

The rearrangement uses TRBV30 and TRBJ1-2, with D possibly matching TRBD1 (5 bases). The CDR3 has 13 residues. Germline V lookup: CDR1 GTSNPN, CDR2 SVGIG (reference sequence). V shed 1 base and J shed 5 bases, with 11 bases lying between them. The CDR3 protein is CAWSGQPTYGYTF. For the CDR3, the DNA is TGTGCCTGGAGTGGACAGCCCACTTATGGCTACACCTTC.

This clone came up once. V gene TRBV5-1 combines with J gene TRBJ2-1; 11 bases fit TRBD1. This CDR3 region has 15 residues. The ends lost 4 bases at V and 6 bases at J; junction bases unmatched: 6. The germline CDR1 and CDR2 sequences are SGHRS and YFSETQ. The CDR3 DNA follows: TGCGCCAGCAGCAACGGACAGGGGGCGGGCAATGAGCAGTTCTTC. Protein: CASSNGQGAGNEQFF.

The chain uses TRBV7-8 and TRBJ1-2, with 9 bases matching TRBD1. CDR3 length: 14 residues. Germline loops: CDR1 SGHVS, CDR2 FQNEAQ. V was clipped by 2 bases and J by 7 bases; unmatched bases: 5. CDR3 region: CASSLPGQGGGYTF. Written as DNA, the CDR3 is TGTGCCAGCAGCTTACCGGGACAGGGAGGTGGCTACACCTTC.

The rearrangement links TRBV2 to TRBJ2-1; 8 nucleotides align to TRBD1. The trim removed 4 bases at V and 0 bases at J, leaving 8 bases unmatched. The CDR3 runs to 17 residues. CDR1 SNHLY and CDR2 FYNNEI come from the germline V gene. CDR3 residues: CASSARQGPFSYNEQFF. The CDR3 region has the DNA TGTGCCAGCAGTGCCAGACAGGGGCCTTTCTCCTACAATGAGCAGTTCTTC.

This clone was observed a handful of times. The J gene is TRBJ1-1, the V gene TRBV5-1; no definite D call. Germline CDR1 reads SGHRS; CDR2 reads YFSETQ. The CDR3 totals 14 residues. Between the trimmed V and J ends, which lost 4 bases and 10 bases, there was a span of 20 bases. In DNA form, the CDR3 reads TGCGCCAGCAGCCCGGGCGATAGGTCGATGGGAGCTTTCTTT. Protein: CASSPGDRSMGAFF.

The sample holds a few counts of this clone. The genes are TRBV9 and TRBJ1-6; perhaps TRBD1 as D (6 bases). Germline lookup yields CDR1 SGDLS and CDR2 YYNGEE. The CDR3 spans 14 residues. V dropped 3 bases and J dropped 5 bases, with 9 bases sitting between them. Here the CDR3 DNA reads TGTGCCAGCAGCGCAGACAGGAATAATTCACCCCTCCACTTT. Its protein is CASSADRNNSPLHF.

The chain is built from TRBV19 and TRBJ2-7; D possibly matches TRBD1 or TRBD2 (5 bases each). Deletions cut 7 bases from V and 4 bases from J, with 20 bases between. Per the germline V gene, CDR1 is LNHDA and CDR2 is SQIVND (reference sequence). The CDR3 totals 15 residues. CDR3: CASMDEGQGDYEQYF. The CDR3 DNA is TGTGCCAGTATGGACGAAGGGCAGGGAGATTACGAGCAGTACTTC.

The chain has TRBV13 and TRBJ2-7; possibly TRBD1 for D (5 bases). The CDR3 length is 14 residues. Germline V CDR1 and CDR2: PRHDT, FYEKMQ (reference sequence). With 1 base removed from V and 5 bases from J, the gap between germline ends came to 12 bases. This CDR3 is CASSLAGKANEQYF. CDR3 nucleotide sequence: TGTGCCAGCAGCTTAGCAGGGAAGGCAAACGAGCAGTACTTC.

V usage is TRBV7-6 and J usage is TRBJ1-4; the match to TRBD1 covers 7 bases. Germline loops: CDR1 SGHVS, CDR2 FNYEAQ. Losses at the gene ends were 4 bases for V and 5 bases for J; bases not matched to a gene: 7. The CDR3 runs 15 residues. The CDR3 loop reads CASSWGTAKNEKLFF. DNA of the CDR3: TGTGCCAGCAGCTGGGGGACAGCTAAGAATGAAAAACTGTTTTTT.

The chain combines TRBV5-4 with TRBJ1-6; TRBD1 is a possible D gene (6 bases). Germline V CDR1 and CDR2: SGHNT, YYREEE (reference sequence). The V end was cut by 0 bases, the J end by 0 bases, with 13 bases between. The CDR3 spans 18 residues. The CDR3, as DNA: TGTGCCAGCAGCTTGGGGCAGGGGTTGAGCTCCTATAATTCACCCCTCCACTTT. Translation: CASSLGQGLSSYNSPLHF.

CDR3 nucleotide sequence: TGTGCCAGCAGCCCGGGACGGCAAGTCGGTTCACCCCTCCACTTT. As protein: CASSPGRQVGSPLHF. The rearrangement uses TRBV5-4 and TRBJ1-6, with D perhaps TRBD1 (5 bases). The CDR3 has 15 amino acids. Germline CDR1 and CDR2: SGHNT and YYREEE (reference sequence). The ends were cut back, 4 bases at V and 9 bases at J, with 17 bases in the middle.

The chain is built from TRBV5-1 and TRBJ1-2; D might be TRBD1 (6 bases). The CDR3 is made up of 15 amino acids. Germline-derived CDR1 and CDR2 are SGHRS and YFSETQ. Trimming removed 4 bases at V and 5 bases at J, with 18 bases between. DNA of the CDR3: TGCGCCAGCAGCCACGAGGGGGGGTCGGAGTATGGCTACACCTTC. It translates to CASSHEGGSEYGYTF.

The chain combines TRBV18 with TRBJ1-3; weak D call: TRBD1 (5 bases). This CDR3 spans 15 amino acids. With 0 bases removed from V and 2 bases from J, the gap between germline ends came to 8 bases. The V gene's germline CDR1 is KGHSH and CDR2 LQKENI. In nucleotides, the CDR3 is TGTGCCAGCTCACCACCAGGACAAGCTGGAAACACCATATATTTT. Its translation: CASSPPGQAGNTIYF.

This chain connects TRBV7-9 to TRBJ2-7; unclear D gene. Germline assignment: CDR1 SEHNR and CDR2 FQNEAQ (reference sequence). This CDR3 is 11 amino acids long. V was trimmed by 5 bases and J by 0 bases, leaving 2 bases between them. CDR3 sequence: CASSPSYEQYF. The CDR3 DNA is TGTGCCAGCAGCCCCTCCTACGAGCAGTACTTC.

The gene calls are TRBV19 and TRBJ1-1; D unresolved. V was cut by 6 bases and J by 4 bases, with 12 bases left in between. Per the germline V gene, CDR1 is LNHDA and CDR2 is SQIVND (reference sequence). This CDR3 is 13 amino acids long. The chain's CDR3 is CASRPTETTEAFF. The CDR3 region has the DNA TGTGCCAGTAGACCGACGGAGACCACTGAAGCTTTCTTT.

This chain joins TRBV19 and TRBJ2-1, with a tentative D call TRBD1 (6 bases). Germline V gene data show CDR1 as LNHDA and CDR2 as SQIVND (reference sequence). With 7 bases removed from V and 1 base from J, the gap between germline ends came to 17 bases. The CDR3 totals 16 residues. CDR3 DNA sequence: TGTGCCAGTACCCTAGGGGGAAGCGGTTCCTACAATGAGCAGTTCTTC. Amino acids: CASTLGGSGSYNEQFF.

The CDR3 coding sequence is TGTGCCAGCACCAGAAGGGCAGGGAGGAAAGAGACCCAGTACTTC. Its protein product is CASTRRAGRKETQYF. The chain recombines TRBV2 with TRBJ2-5; tentative D call: TRBD2 (6 bases). The V end was cut by 7 bases, the J end by 3 bases, with 18 bases between. In germline, CDR1 is SNHLY, CDR2 FYNNEI. The CDR3 sequence is 15 residues long.

This chain uses TRBV4-1 with TRBJ2-5; no reliable D call. The CDR3 has 13 amino acids. V lost 6 bases to trimming and J lost 5 bases, with 13 bases between them. Looked up from germline, CDR1 is MGHRA and CDR2 is YSYEKL. The CDR3 sequence is CASSPWRRETQYF. Written as DNA, the CDR3 is TGCGCCAGCAGTCCCTGGCGACGGGAGACCCAGTACTTC.

The gene calls are TRBV15 and TRBJ1-6, with a weak D call TRBD1 (6 bases). CDR1 is LNHNV and CDR2 is YYDKDF in the germline V gene (reference sequence). V was pared by 0 bases and J by 10 bases, with 19 bases between. CDR3 size: 17 residues. CDR3 sequence reads: CATSRDGLLDSWSPLHF. In DNA form, the CDR3 reads TGTGCCACCAGCAGAGATGGGCTGCTGGACAGTTGGTCACCCCTCCACTTT.

This rearrangement joins TRBV2 to TRBJ2-5; 8 bases line up with TRBD2. Germline CDR1 and CDR2: SNHLY and FYNNEI. The V and J ends lost 6 bases and 5 bases, in that order; junction bases with no gene match: 11. The CDR3 covers 15 residues. Written as DNA, the CDR3 is TGTGCCAGCAGGGGTTACGGGACTAGTGTTGAGACCCAGTACTTC. Amino acid sequence: CASRGYGTSVETQYF.

The chain couples TRBV7-2 to TRBJ1-5; 7 bases fit TRBD1. Germline V gives CDR1 SGHTA, CDR2 FQGNSA. V was clipped by 6 bases and J by 5 bases; unmatched bases: 10. This CDR3 is built from 15 residues. CDR3 sequence (DNA): TGTGCCAGCAGTCGACAGGGAGGGAGCGATCAGCCCCAGCATTTT. Amino acid sequence: CASSRQGGSDQPQHF.

In this sample, this clone turned up a few times. The J gene is TRBJ1-6, the V gene TRBV5-5; D is possibly TRBD1 (5 bases). The CDR3 contains 15 residues. V lost 0 bases, J lost 5 bases, and 9 bases lay in between. The germline V gene has CDR1 SGHKS and CDR2 YYEKEE (reference sequence). The CDR3 here is CASSLVGTDNSPLHF. Written as DNA, the CDR3 is TGTGCCAGCAGCTTGGTTGGGACCGATAATTCACCCCTCCACTTT.

This clone has only one observation. This chain's CDR3 is CATPGGSRNTIYF. DNA of the CDR3: TGTGCCACCCCGGGGGGAAGCAGAAACACCATATATTTT. The chain uses TRBV7-9 and TRBJ1-3; TRBD1 is a possible D gene (5 bases). CDR3 length: 13 amino acids. Germline V CDR1 and CDR2: SEHNR, FQNEAQ (reference sequence). Trimming stripped 10 bases from V and 5 bases from J, with 15 bases between.

The CDR3 region has the DNA TGTGCCAGCAGTACCACTAGCGGGGAGCAGTTCTTC. Translation: CASSTTSGEQFF. The chain links TRBV6-6 to TRBJ2-1, with 9 nucleotides matching TRBD2. The germline gives CDR1 MNHNY, CDR2 SVGAGI (reference sequence). This CDR3 has 12 amino acids. J lost 10 bases, V lost 5 bases, and 3 bases had no gene match.

The chain links TRBV11-2 to TRBJ1-1; D not certain. CDR3 length equals 11 residues. The germline V gene has CDR1 SGHAT and CDR2 FQNNGV. V was shortened by 1 base and J by 9 bases, with 6 bases between the two germline ends. CDR3 DNA: TGTGCCAGCAGCTTAGGCCCGAAAGCTTTCTTT. Protein sequence: CASSLGPKAFF.

The V gene is TRBV5-6, the J gene TRBJ2-7; the match to TRBD2 covers 8 bases. Germline V CDR1 and CDR2: SGHDT, YYEEEE. The CDR3 loop spans 13 amino acids. V dropped 2 bases and J dropped 5; count of bases not matched to a gene: 3. The CDR3: CASSFGRVDEQYF. In nucleotides, the CDR3 is TGTGCCAGCAGCTTCGGGAGGGTAGACGAGCAGTACTTC.